This TCR beta chain originates from a study of identical twins. TCRdb passed the 5' RACE reads through MiXCR, listing each CDR3 protein once. The table records 500,000 to 600,000 distinct CDR3 sequences, about 20% of them present only once. The CDR3 is 13 residues long. Germline CDR1 and CDR2: ENHRY and SYGVKD. Losses at the gene ends were 6 bases for V and 4 bases for J; bases not matched to a gene: 5. The same sample was also studied in work on T cells expressing NK-cell markers.

The chain has TRBV10-3 and TRBJ1-2; 7 bases match TRBD1. Material for sequencing was CD4+ T cells sorted from blood. The TCR sequence derives from a young woman in good health. The CDR3: CAIRTGHGYGYTF. The CDR3 DNA sequence: TGTGCCATCAGGACAGGGCACGGCTATGGCTACACCTTC.